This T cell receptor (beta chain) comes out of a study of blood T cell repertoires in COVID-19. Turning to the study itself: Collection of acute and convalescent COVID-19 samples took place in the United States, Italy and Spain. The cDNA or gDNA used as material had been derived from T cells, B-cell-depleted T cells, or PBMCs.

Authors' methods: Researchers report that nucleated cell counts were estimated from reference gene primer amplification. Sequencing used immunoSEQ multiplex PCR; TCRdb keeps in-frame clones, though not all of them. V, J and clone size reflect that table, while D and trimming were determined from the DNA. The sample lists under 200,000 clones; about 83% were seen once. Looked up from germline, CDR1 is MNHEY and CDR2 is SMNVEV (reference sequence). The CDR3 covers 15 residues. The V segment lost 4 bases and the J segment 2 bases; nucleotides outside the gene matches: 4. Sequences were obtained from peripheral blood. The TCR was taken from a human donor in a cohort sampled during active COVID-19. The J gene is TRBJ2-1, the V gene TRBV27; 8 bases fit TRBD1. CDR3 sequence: CASSSGQGPYNEQFF. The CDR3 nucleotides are TGTGCCAGCAGTTCCGGACAGGGACCCTACAATGAGCAGTTCTTC.